This T cell receptor beta chain was sequenced in a study of CD8+ T cells in alopecia areata. The treatment was: oral pan-JAK inhibitor, 5-10 mg twice daily. The investigators collected lesional scalp punch biopsies and peripheral blood from alopecia areata patients. The germline CDR1 and CDR2 sequences are MGHDK and SYGVNS. Trimming cost V 4 bases and J 5 bases; bases outside gene matches: 7. There are 16 residues in the CDR3. RNA was extracted and reverse transcribed into cDNA as the sequencing template. Repertoires were generated with immunoSEQ multiplex PCR, while TCRdb's copy carries only in-frame clones and drops some. The sample lists over 150,000 clones, roughly 60% occurring once.

The clonotype originates from a human donor with alopecia areata. The sequenced sample was CD4+ T cells sorted from blood, obtained at week 24, from a patient treated with tofacitinib. V and J are TRBV25-1 and TRBJ2-1; 11 bases agree with TRBD2. CDR3 protein: CASSGELAGVNNEQFF. CDR3 nucleotides: TGTGCCAGCAGTGGAGAACTAGCGGGGGTCAACAATGAGCAGTTCTTC.